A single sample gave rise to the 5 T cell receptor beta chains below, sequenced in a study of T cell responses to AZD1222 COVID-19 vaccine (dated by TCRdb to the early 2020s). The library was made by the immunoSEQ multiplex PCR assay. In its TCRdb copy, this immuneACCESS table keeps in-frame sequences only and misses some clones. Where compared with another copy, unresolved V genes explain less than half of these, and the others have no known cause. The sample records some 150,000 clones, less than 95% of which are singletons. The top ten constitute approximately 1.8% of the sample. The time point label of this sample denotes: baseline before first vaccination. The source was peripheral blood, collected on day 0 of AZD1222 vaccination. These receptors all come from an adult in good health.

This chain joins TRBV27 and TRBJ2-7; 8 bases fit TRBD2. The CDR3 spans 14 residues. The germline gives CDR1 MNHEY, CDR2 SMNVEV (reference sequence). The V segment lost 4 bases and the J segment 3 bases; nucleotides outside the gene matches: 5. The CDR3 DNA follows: TGTGCCAGCAGTTCCCTAGCGGGTAGCTACGAGCAGTACTTC. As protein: CASSSLAGSYEQYF.

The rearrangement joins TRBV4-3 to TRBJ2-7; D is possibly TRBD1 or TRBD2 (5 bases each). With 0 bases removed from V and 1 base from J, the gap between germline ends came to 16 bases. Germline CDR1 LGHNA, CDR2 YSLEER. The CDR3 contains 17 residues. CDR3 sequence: CASSQDTLSEGSYEQYF. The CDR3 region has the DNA TGCGCCAGCAGCCAAGATACGTTATCAGAGGGGTCCTACGAGCAGTACTTC.

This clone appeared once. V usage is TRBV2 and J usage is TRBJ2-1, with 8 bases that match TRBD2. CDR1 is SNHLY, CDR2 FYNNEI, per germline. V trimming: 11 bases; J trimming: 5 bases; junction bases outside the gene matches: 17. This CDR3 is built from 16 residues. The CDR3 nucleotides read TGTGCCCAAGGGAGCGGGAGAGGGGGTACCGACAATGAGCAGTTCTTC. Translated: CAQGSGRGGTDNEQFF.

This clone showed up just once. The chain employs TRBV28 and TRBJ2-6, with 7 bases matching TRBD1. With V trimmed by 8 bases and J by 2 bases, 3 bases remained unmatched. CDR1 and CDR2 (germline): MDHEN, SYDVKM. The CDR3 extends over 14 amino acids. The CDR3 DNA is TGTGCCAGCGCTACAGGGGCTGGGGCCAACGTCCTGACTTTC. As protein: CASATGAGANVLTF.

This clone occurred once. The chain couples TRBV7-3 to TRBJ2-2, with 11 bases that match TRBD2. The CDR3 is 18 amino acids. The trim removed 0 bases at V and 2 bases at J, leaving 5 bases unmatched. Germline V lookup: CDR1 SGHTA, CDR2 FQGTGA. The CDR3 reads CASSLTGSGRVNTGELFF. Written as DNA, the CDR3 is TGTGCCAGCAGCTTAACGGGTAGCGGGAGGGTTAACACCGGGGAGCTGTTTTTT.